The sequence of this TCR beta chain was determined in a study of T cells in Graves' hyperthyroidism and ophthalmopathy. Uncontrolled infections, other autoimmune diseases, pregnancy or lactation led to exclusion of patients. Diagnoses were made from clinical symptoms, serum measures (thyroxine and TRAb), thyroid ultrasound and orbital computed tomography. Whole-study findings and limits: Separation of ophthalmopathy from stable hyperthyroidism was achieved by a 13 V-J model. Most expanded thyroid clonotypes above 0.001 recurred in blood.

Deletions cut 5 bases from V and 0 bases from J, with 11 bases between. Germline assignment: CDR1 SGHVS and CDR2 FNYEAQ. The CDR3 is 15 amino acids. Using RNA transcripts as the source, TCR beta CDR3 regions were amplified. First-round RT-PCR with HTBI primers amplified the TCR CDR3 region. TCRdb reprocessed the multiplex PCR reads via MiXCR and lists one record per CDR3 protein. The data hold hundreds of thousands of distinct CDR3 sequences, with more than 15% observed a single time. Notes on this clonotype: As yet, its antigen is unknown.

The V call is TRBV7-6, the J call TRBJ2-1; D gene unclear. The specimen sequenced was blood. The TCR originated in a woman in her forties with Graves' ophthalmopathy. The CDR3 nucleotides read TGTGCCAGCAGCCCGACATGGAGCTCCTACAATGAGCAGTTCTTC. It translates to CASSPTWSSYNEQFF.